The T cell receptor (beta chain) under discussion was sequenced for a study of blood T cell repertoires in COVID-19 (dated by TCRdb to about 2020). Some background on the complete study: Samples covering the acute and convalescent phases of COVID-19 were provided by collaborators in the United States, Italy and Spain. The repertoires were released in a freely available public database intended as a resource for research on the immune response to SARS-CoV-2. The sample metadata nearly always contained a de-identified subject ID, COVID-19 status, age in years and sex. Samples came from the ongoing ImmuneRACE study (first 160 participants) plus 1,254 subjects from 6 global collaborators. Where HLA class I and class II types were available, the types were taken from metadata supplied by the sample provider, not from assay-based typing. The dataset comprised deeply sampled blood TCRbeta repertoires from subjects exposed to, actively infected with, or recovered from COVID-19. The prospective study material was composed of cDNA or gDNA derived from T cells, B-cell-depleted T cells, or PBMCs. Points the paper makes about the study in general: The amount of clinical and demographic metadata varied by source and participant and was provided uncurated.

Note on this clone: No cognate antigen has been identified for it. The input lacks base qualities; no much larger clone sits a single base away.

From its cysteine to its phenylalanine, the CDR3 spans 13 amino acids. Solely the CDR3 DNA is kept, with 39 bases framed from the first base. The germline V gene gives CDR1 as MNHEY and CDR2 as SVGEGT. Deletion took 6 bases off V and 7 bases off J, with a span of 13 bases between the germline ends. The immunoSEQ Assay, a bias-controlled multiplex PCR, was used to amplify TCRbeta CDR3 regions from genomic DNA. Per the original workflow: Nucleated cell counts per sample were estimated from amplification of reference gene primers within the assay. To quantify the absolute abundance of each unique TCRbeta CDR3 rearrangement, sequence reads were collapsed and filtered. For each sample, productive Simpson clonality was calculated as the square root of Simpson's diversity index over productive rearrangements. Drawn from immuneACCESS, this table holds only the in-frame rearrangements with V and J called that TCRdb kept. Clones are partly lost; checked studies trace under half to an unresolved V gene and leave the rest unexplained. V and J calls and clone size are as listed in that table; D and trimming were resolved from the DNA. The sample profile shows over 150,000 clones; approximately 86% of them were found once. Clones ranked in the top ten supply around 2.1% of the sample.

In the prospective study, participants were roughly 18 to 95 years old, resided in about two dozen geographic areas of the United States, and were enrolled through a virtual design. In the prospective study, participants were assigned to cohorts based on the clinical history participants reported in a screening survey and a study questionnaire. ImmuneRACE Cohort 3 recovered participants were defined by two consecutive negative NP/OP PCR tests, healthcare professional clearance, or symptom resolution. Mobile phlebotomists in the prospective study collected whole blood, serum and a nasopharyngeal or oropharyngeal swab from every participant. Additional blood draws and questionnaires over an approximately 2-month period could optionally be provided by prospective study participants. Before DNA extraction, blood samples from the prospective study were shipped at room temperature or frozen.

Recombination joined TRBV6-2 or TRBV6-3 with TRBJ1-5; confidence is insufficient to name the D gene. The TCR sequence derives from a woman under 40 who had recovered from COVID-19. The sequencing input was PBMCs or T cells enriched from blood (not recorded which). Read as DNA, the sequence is TGTGCCAGCAGCTTACACCCAGAACAGCCCCAGCATTTT. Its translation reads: CASSLHPEQPQHF.